One and the same sample provided the 30 T cell receptor beta chains below, sequenced in a study of lung T cells in sarcoidosis with Löfgren's syndrome. TCRdb analysed the reads with MiXCR anew, one entry per CDR3 protein. The sample yields thousands of distinct CDR3 sequences, about 20% seen once. The sequencing input was CD4+ T cells from bronchoalveolar lavage. The receptors come from a human donor with sarcoidosis (Löfgren's syndrome or another form), or a control subject (not recorded which).

The table lists this clonotype with many counts. The CDR3 region has the DNA TGCAGTGCTAGAGATCCCAAAGGACCGCCCGGGGAGCAGTACTTC. Its protein product is CSARDPKGPPGEQYF. The J gene is TRBJ2-7, the V gene TRBV20-1, with D uncertain. The CDR3 has 15 amino acids. Germline CDR1 reads DFQATT; CDR2 reads SNEGSKA (reference sequence). The V end lost 0 bases, the J end lost 7 bases, and 19 bases lay between the germline ends.

This rearrangement joins TRBV19 to TRBJ2-1, with a tentative D call TRBD1 (5 bases). There are 15 residues in the CDR3. Germline assignment: CDR1 LNHDA and CDR2 SQIVND (reference sequence). V was pared by 7 bases and J by 3 bases, with 16 bases between. The CDR3 nucleotides read TGTGCCAGTAACCCTAGGACACCGCGCTACAATGAGCAGTTCTTC. The encoded protein is CASNPRTPRYNEQFF.

The sample holds many counts of this clonotype. This chain connects TRBV20-1 to TRBJ1-3, with 8 bases identical to TRBD1. Germline lookup yields CDR1 DFQATT and CDR2 SNEGSKA (reference sequence). The ends lost 5 bases at V and 8 bases at J; junction bases unmatched: 8. The length of the CDR3 is 13 residues. The CDR3 region has the DNA TGCAGTGCTCCCCACAGGGGGAAAGACACCATATATTTT. Encoded protein: CSAPHRGKDTIYF.

This clonotype was picked up a small number of times. A much larger clone lies one base from this, so it may be a read error. V is TRBV29-1 and J is TRBJ1-3; TRBD1 agrees at 8 bases. Germline CDR1 SQVTM, CDR2 ANQGSEA. This CDR3 region has 14 residues. CDR3 amino acids: CSVTDRGPGNAIYF. The CDR3 DNA follows: TGCAGCGTTACTGACAGGGGTCCTGGAAACGCCATATATTTT.

By share of the sample, this clonotype is medium-sized. This chain joins TRBV6-1 and TRBJ1-4, with a weak D call TRBD1 (6 bases). This CDR3 has 15 amino acids. V lost 6 bases and J lost 6, with 17 bases in between. CDR1 is MNHNS, CDR2 SASEGT, per germline. The CDR3 here is CASSRAGVVDEKLFF. CDR3 nucleotide sequence: TGTGCCAGCAGCAGAGCAGGGGTCGTGGATGAAAAACTGTTTTTT.

This clonotype is judged medium-sized (0.01 to 0.1%). The chain recombines TRBV28 with TRBJ1-5; possibly TRBD1 for D (6 bases). This CDR3 region has 15 residues. Germline CDR1 is MDHEN and CDR2 is SYDVKM. Trimming removed 3 bases from V and 2 bases from J, with 11 bases in between. The CDR3 sequence: CASSFTGLGNQPQHF. CDR3 in DNA: TGTGCCAGCAGTTTCACAGGGTTGGGCAATCAGCCCCAGCATTTT.

Within the sample, this clonotype is medium-sized. The rearrangement links TRBV7-2 to TRBJ2-7; 10 nucleotides agree with TRBD1. CDR1 is SGHTA, CDR2 FQGNSA, per germline. The CDR3 extends over 14 amino acids. The V gene end was trimmed by 3 bases and the J gene end by 6 bases; junction bases not matched to a gene: 5. The CDR3 loop is CASSLTGGLGEQYF. The CDR3 DNA follows: TGTGCCAGCAGCTTGACAGGGGGCTTGGGCGAGCAGTACTTC.

By proportion, this clonotype is medium-sized (0.01 to 0.1%). The V and J genes are TRBV6-1 and TRBJ1-1; D gene unclear. This CDR3 is 13 amino acids long. Trimming removed 6 bases at V and 5 bases at J, with 13 bases between. Germline loops: CDR1 MNHNS, CDR2 SASEGT. CDR3 loop: CASRGFWGTEAFF. The CDR3 bases are TGTGCCAGCAGGGGATTCTGGGGAACTGAAGCTTTCTTT.

The chain couples TRBV5-1 to TRBJ2-5; 14 bases match TRBD2. This CDR3 spans 18 amino acids. Trimming cost V 4 bases and J 4 bases; bases outside gene matches: 12. Per the germline V gene, CDR1 is SGHRS and CDR2 is YFSETQ. The CDR3 DNA reads TGCGCCAGCAGCGCGACTAGCGGGGGGGCCGAGTGGCTAGAGACCCAGTACTTC. This sequence encodes CASSATSGGAEWLETQYF.

About this clonotype itself: A read error is possible here, since a much larger clone lies one base away. The V gene is TRBV6-2 or TRBV6-3, the J gene TRBJ1-2; 9 positions agree with TRBD1. CDR1 MNHEY and CDR2 SVGEGT come from the germline V gene. CDR3 length: 15 residues. The CDR3 DNA is TGTGCCACCAGTTACTTCCACGGGACAGGGAATGGCTACACCTTC. Its protein is CATSYFHGTGNGYTF.

Sample share makes this clonotype medium-sized (0.01 to 0.1%). The V call is TRBV27, the J call TRBJ1-2, with D unclear. V lost 2 bases to trimming and J lost 8 bases, with 12 bases between them. This CDR3 is built from 13 residues. In germline, CDR1 is MNHEY, CDR2 SMNVEV (reference sequence). CDR3 nucleotide sequence: TGTGCCAGCAGTTTAACCAGAGATGGGGGCTACACCTTC. Translated, it gives CASSLTRDGGYTF.

This clonotype is judged medium-sized. The rearrangement joins TRBV20-1 to TRBJ2-1, with 8 bases matching TRBD1. Germline V CDR1 and CDR2: DFQATT, SNEGSKA (reference sequence). The CDR3 covers 15 residues. Losses at the gene ends were 6 bases for V and 3 bases for J; bases not matched to a gene: 10. This chain's CDR3 is CSARSGTGSYNEQFF. The CDR3 nucleotides read TGCAGTGCAAGATCCGGGACAGGTAGCTACAATGAGCAGTTCTTC.

This clonotype was seen ten or more times. The chain joins TRBV7-2 to TRBJ2-7, with 13 bases aligning to TRBD2. Trimming cost V 5 bases and J 7 bases; bases outside gene matches: 8. CDR1 is SGHTA and CDR2 is FQGNSA in the germline V gene. The CDR3 loop spans 15 amino acids. The CDR3 DNA follows: TGTGCCAGCAGCGTGGGACTAGCGGGGCAAGGAGAGCAGTACTTC. This gives the protein CASSVGLAGQGEQYF. The variable domain in full, completed from reference TRBV7-2 and TRBJ2-7, reads GAGVSQSPSNKVTEKGKDVELRCDPISGHTALYWYRQSLGQGLEFLIYFQGNSAPDKSGLPSDRFSAERTGGSVSTLTIQRTQQEDSAVYLCASSVGLAGQGEQYFGPGTRLTVT.

This clonotype came up many times. J is TRBJ2-1 and V is TRBV29-1; 8 bases agree with TRBD2. After removal of 2 bases from V and 1 base from J, the junction contained 10 bases not matched to a gene. The germline V gene encodes CDR1 SQVTM and CDR2 ANQGSEA. There are 17 residues in the CDR3. Here the CDR3 DNA reads TGCAGCGTTGAATTGATCTGGGGACTAGTGTCCTACAATGAGCAGTTCTTC. This codes for CSVELIWGLVSYNEQFF.

As concerns this clonotype: The conserved phenylalanine or tryptophan normally closing the CDR3 is absent here, so this likely arose from a read error. The DNA is left out, because the CDR3 cannot be placed on it with certainty; the CDR3 is given as TCRdb lists it. V and J are TRBV6-5 and TRBJ2-7. The germline CDR1 and CDR2 sequences are MNHEY and SVGAGI. The CDR3 length equals 13 residues, ends included. The CDR3 sequence is CASSDAVGYEQYS.

By frequency in the sample, this clonotype is medium-sized (0.01 to 0.1%). CDR3 coding DNA: TGCAGTGCTAGAATGCCGACCAACTACAATGAGCAGTTCTTC. As protein: CSARMPTNYNEQFF. This chain joins TRBV20-1 and TRBJ2-1, with D uncertain. Per germline, CDR1 DFQATT and CDR2 SNEGSKA (reference sequence). The CDR3 extends over 14 amino acids. The V end lost 2 bases, the J end lost 3 bases, and 11 bases lay between the germline ends.

This clonotype came up a few times. A much larger clone differs by one base, so this may be a read error. V and J are TRBV10-3 and TRBJ1-6; D uncertain. The V and J ends lost 4 bases and 4 bases respectively, with 8 bases between them. In germline, CDR1 is ENHRY, CDR2 SYGVKD. This CDR3 region has 14 residues. CDR3 in DNA: TGTGCCATCAGTGTTGGCCGATATAATTCACCCCTCCACTTT. It translates to CAISVGRYNSPLHF.

At least ten counts were recorded for this clonotype. The chain has TRBV7-9 and TRBJ2-3; 10 bases agree with TRBD2. The CDR3 is made up of 14 amino acids. V was pared by 9 bases and J by 1 base, with 4 bases of the junction left unmatched. CDR1 and CDR2 (germline): SEHNR, FQNEAQ (reference sequence). CDR3 sequence reads: CASQRGGGTDTQYF. CDR3 DNA: TGTGCCAGTCAGCGGGGGGGCGGCACAGATACGCAGTATTTT.

This clonotype has just a few counts. The chain employs TRBV20-1 and TRBJ2-7; possibly TRBD2 for D (5 bases). This CDR3 has 14 amino acids. The V and J ends lost 3 bases and 6 bases respectively, with 18 bases between them. The germline gives CDR1 DFQATT, CDR2 SNEGSKA (reference sequence). The CDR3 region is CSARIQLEFTEQYF. In nucleotides, the CDR3 is TGCAGTGCTAGGATCCAACTAGAATTTACCGAGCAGTACTTC.

This clonotype was seen many times. The chain is built from TRBV24-1 and TRBJ2-1; TRBD1 agrees at 9 bases. Losses at the gene ends were 2 bases for V and 9 bases for J; bases not matched to a gene: 10. Germline CDR1 and CDR2: KGHDR and SFDVKD. This CDR3 has 16 residues. The DNA of the CDR3 is TGTGCCACCAGTGATTCGGGGACAGGGCTCCAAGTTGAGCAGTTCTTC. Amino acids: CATSDSGTGLQVEQFF.

This clonotype was observed at least ten times. V usage is TRBV20-1 and J usage is TRBJ2-7, with D unclear. Trimming cost V 6 bases and J 3 bases, with 15 bases left between them. CDR1 and CDR2 from the germline V gene are DFQATT and SNEGSKA (reference sequence). The CDR3 extends over 13 amino acids. CDR3 DNA sequence: TGCAGTGCGATAGCCCGAGCTAGCTACGAGCAGTACTTC. This codes for CSAIARASYEQYF.

This clonotype showed up many times. V is TRBV14 and J is TRBJ1-3, with D uncertain. Germline assignment: CDR1 SGHDN and CDR2 FVKESK. Trimming stripped 1 base from V and 2 bases from J, with 9 bases between. This CDR3 comprises 15 residues. The CDR3 loop reads CASSQVGRTGNTIYF. The CDR3 nucleotides are TGTGCCAGCAGCCAAGTTGGGAGGACTGGAAACACCATATATTTT.

The sample holds many counts of this clonotype. J is TRBJ2-3 and V is TRBV6-1; D unresolved. The length of the CDR3 is 12 residues. Germline assignment: CDR1 MNHNS and CDR2 SASEGT. Trimming removed 8 bases from V and 5 bases from J, with 11 bases in between. Here the CDR3 DNA reads TGTGCCAGCCTTGACCTCCTAGATACGCAGTATTTT. It encodes CASLDLLDTQYF.

Comment on this clonotype: Given the absence of the conserved phenylalanine or tryptophan at the CDR3 end, a read error is likely. The gene calls are TRBV28 and TRBJ1-6; unclear D gene. Trimming pared 6 bases from V and 3 bases from J, leaving 9 bases between. The CDR3 runs 14 residues. Germline V lookup: CDR1 MDHEN, CDR2 SYDVKM. The CDR3 DNA reads TGTGCCAGCAGAAGTTCCTTCTATAATTCACCCCTCCACGTT. Encoded protein: CASRSSFYNSPLHV.

This clonotype is labeled medium-sized (0.01 to 0.1%). A read error may produce the germline difference seen at one junction end. This chain connects TRBV6-1 to TRBJ2-4, with 13 bases aligning to TRBD2. The CDR3 has 16 amino acids. The germline V gene encodes CDR1 MNHNS and CDR2 SASEGT. CDR3: CASSVTSGGAINIQYF. The CDR3 DNA follows: TGTGCCAGCAGTGTAACTAGCGGGGGGGCCATAAACATTCAGTACTTC.

Relative to its sample, this clonotype is medium-sized. V gene TRBV27 combines with J gene TRBJ2-5, with 9 bases that match TRBD2. Trimming at V came to 0 bases and at J to 7 bases, leaving 6 bases not matched to a gene. CDR3 length equals 15 residues. Germline assignment: CDR1 MNHEY and CDR2 SMNVEV (reference sequence). The CDR3 nucleotides read TGTGCCAGCAGTTTATCGCGGGAGGGCCATGGGACCCAGTACTTC. The encoded protein is CASSLSREGHGTQYF.

The sample holds many counts of this clonotype. The J gene is TRBJ1-3, the V gene TRBV6-1; perhaps TRBD1 as D (6 bases). The CDR3 sequence is 17 residues long. CDR1 MNHNS and CDR2 SASEGT come from the germline V gene. V was shortened by 5 bases and J by 0 bases, with 17 bases between the two germline ends. CDR3 coding DNA: TGTGCCAGCAGTCCCTCCTGGACAGCCAGCTCTGGAAACACCATATATTTT. Translated: CASSPSWTASSGNTIYF.

This clonotype was recorded many times. This sequence joins TRBV24-1 and TRBJ2-1, with TRBD1 matching over 7 bases. CDR1 and CDR2 from the germline V gene are KGHDR and SFDVKD. The V and J ends lost 2 bases and 2 bases, in that order; junction bases with no gene match: 5. There are 16 residues in the CDR3. This CDR3 is CATSDSTGVTYNEQFF. As DNA, the CDR3 is TGTGCCACCAGTGATTCCACAGGGGTGACCTACAATGAGCAGTTCTTC.

By sample fraction, this clonotype is medium-sized. This chain links TRBV10-3 with TRBJ2-7, with 7 bases matching TRBD1. J gave up 3 bases and V 6 bases, and 14 bases lay outside the gene matches. The CDR3 runs 16 residues. The germline V gene has CDR1 ENHRY and CDR2 SYGVKD. The CDR3 DNA sequence: TGTGCCATCAGCCGATCGGGGACAGCGAAGAGCTACGAGCAGTACTTC. Residues: CAISRSGTAKSYEQYF.

This clonotype qualifies as medium-sized. The rearrangement uses TRBV7-2 and TRBJ1-1; D gene ambiguous. The V gene's germline CDR1 is SGHTA and CDR2 FQGNSA. Trimming left V 1 base short and J 7 bases short, with 13 bases between. The CDR3 is made up of 14 amino acids. DNA for the CDR3: TGTGCCAGCAGCTTAGGGGCCGGGTCACTTGAAGCTTTCTTT. Residues: CASSLGAGSLEAFF.